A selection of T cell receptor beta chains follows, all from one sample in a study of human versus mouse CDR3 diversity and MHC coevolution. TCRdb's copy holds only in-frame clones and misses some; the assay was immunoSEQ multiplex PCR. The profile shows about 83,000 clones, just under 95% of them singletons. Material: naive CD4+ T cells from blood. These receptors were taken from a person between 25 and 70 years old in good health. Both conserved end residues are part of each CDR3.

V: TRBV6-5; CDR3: CASRSGGDHNEQFF
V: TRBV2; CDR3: CASRLGTSGGDMNTGELFF
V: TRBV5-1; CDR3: CASSLPGTRGTGELFF
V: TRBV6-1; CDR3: CASSEEQSSYNEQFF
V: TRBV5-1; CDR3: CASSFSGSRTDTQYF
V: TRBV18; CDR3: CASSRPGGLGYTF
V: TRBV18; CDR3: CASSPPSQQFYEQYF
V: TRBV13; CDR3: CASSFQGGKRNEQYF
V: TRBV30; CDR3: CAWSVVRGTGVSYEQYF
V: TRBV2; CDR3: CASSLMAGPSNQPQHF
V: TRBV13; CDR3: CASSLRQGNTEAFF
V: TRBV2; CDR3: CASSDRLRLNTEAFF
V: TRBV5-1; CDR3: CASIGTIEETQYF
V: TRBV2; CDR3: CASFSLAYNSPLHF
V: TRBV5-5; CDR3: CASSYGQGTNYGYTF
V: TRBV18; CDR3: CASSRTTGAHEQYF
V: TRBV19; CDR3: CASSKNNRVLNEKLFF
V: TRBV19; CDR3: CASSIDGLSSSEQYF
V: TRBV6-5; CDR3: CASIVPGGPEAFF
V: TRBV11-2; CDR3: CASSSQGRGGYTF
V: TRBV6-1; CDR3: CASSESWGAATNEKLFF
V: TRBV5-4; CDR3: CASSPSAGYGYTF
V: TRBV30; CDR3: CAWTEGSNQPQHF
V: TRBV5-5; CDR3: CASSLAWAAGGTDTQYF
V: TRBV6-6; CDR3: CASSMGTSGADTQYF
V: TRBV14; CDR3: CASSQGLNYGYTF
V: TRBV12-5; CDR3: CASGLGLGTPGGETQYF
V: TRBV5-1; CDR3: CASSLADLTYEQYF
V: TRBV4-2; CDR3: CASSQVERIAFF